This T cell receptor (beta chain) was documented in a study of breast tumors, draining lymph nodes, adjacent tissues. Study-level findings and limits: Tumor repertoires ranked between lymph nodes and nontumor tissue in diversity, with V and J gene preferences. Luminal-like breast cancer showed significantly greater tumor-nontumor repertoire similarity than basal-like breast cancer did. That most tumor T cells come from lymph nodes remained unproven. The data were judged consistent with most tumor T cells coming from lymph node and expanding in tumor.

On this clonotype: Its antigen is still unknown.

TCRdb reprocessed the multiplex PCR reads via MiXCR and lists one record per CDR3 protein. Among a few hundred thousand distinct CDR3 sequences listed, under 35% were seen once. Axillary draining lymph nodes of breast cancer patients supplied the node samples. This receptor was obtained from a female donor with breast cancer. Some clones in this sample may be carry-over from other donors' samples. The material sequenced was axillary lymph node tissue.

The CDR3 protein is CATSMGPETVPQHF. The CDR3 DNA sequence: TGTGCCACCAGTATGGGGCCTGAAACAGTGCCCCAGCATTTT. This rearrangement joins TRBV24-1 to TRBJ1-5; possible D gene TRBD1, 5 bases. Looked up from germline, CDR1 is KGHDR and CDR2 is SFDVKD. The CDR3 spans 14 residues. V gave up 6 bases and J gave up 9 bases, with 17 bases separating them.